This T cell receptor beta chain was obtained from a study of CDR3 diversity in severe acne. This clonotype was seen a few times. Relative to the germline gene, one junction end is altered; a read error may explain this. CDR3 size: 15 residues. CDR1 SGHTA and CDR2 FQGNSA come from the germline V gene. TCRdb re-called the PCR reads with MiXCR, one entry per CDR3 protein. In the table there are more than 80,000 distinct CDR3 sequences, under 55% of which are singletons. This TCR derives from a male donor with severe acne vulgaris. The sequenced sample consisted of blood. The chain carries TRBV7-2 and TRBJ2-7; D remains unclear. CDR3 nucleotides: TGTGCCAGCAGCCAAGATGTTTCACGATGGTACGAGCAGCACTTC. It is translated as CASSQDVSRWYEQHF.